This TCR beta chain was captured in a study of OX40 agonist ivuxolimab in advanced cancers. Study background: Dose-escalation patients suffered from hepatocellular carcinoma, melanoma, renal cell or head and neck cancer. General study points: Antigens targeted by the expanded peripheral T cells were not determined. It was also the case that some nonresponders had low normalized T-cell clonal expansion.

In regard to this clone: Its matching antigen is unknown.

Germline V gene lookup returns CDR1 MNHEY and CDR2 SMNVEV (reference sequence). The CDR3 has 13 residues. V lost 7 bases and J lost 6, with 15 bases in between. The method was immunoSEQ multiplex PCR; TCRdb's version includes in-frame clones alone and lacks a portion of them. The sample has more than 50,000 clones, about 85% seen once. This clonotype was sampled from an adult with an advanced solid tumor such as melanoma, head and neck, liver or kidney cancer. The J gene is TRBJ1-2, the V gene TRBV27, with a tentative D call TRBD1 (6 bases). The sample in question was CD4+ or CD8+ T cells sorted from blood, obtained in a trial of the OX40 agonist ivuxolimab. DNA for the CDR3: TGTGCCAGCAAGCCGAACAGGGTAGATGGCTACACCTTC. This codes for CASKPNRVDGYTF.